The T cell receptor beta chain under discussion was sequenced for a study of blood T cell repertoires in COVID-19. Background on the study: The samples span acute and convalescent COVID-19 from the United States, Italy and Spain. The analysed material was cDNA or gDNA that came from T cells, B-cell-depleted T cells, or PBMCs.

Generated by immunoSEQ multiplex PCR, the TCRdb table keeps only in-frame clones and is missing some. The sample has about 78,000 clones, 86% seen once; the top ten hold around 5%. The CDR3 extends over 14 amino acids. Germline lookup yields CDR1 ENHRY and CDR2 SYGVKD. Losses at the gene ends were 0 bases for V and 5 bases for J; bases not matched to a gene: 2. This clone was picked up a small number of times. This sequence joins TRBV10-3 and TRBJ1-1; 8 bases are shared with TRBD1. The sample was peripheral blood. This sequence was found in a man over 45 with active or convalescent COVID-19. The CDR3 DNA follows: TGTGCCATCAGTGAGTCGAGGGACAGGACTGAAGCTTTCTTT. This codes for CAISESRDRTEAFF.